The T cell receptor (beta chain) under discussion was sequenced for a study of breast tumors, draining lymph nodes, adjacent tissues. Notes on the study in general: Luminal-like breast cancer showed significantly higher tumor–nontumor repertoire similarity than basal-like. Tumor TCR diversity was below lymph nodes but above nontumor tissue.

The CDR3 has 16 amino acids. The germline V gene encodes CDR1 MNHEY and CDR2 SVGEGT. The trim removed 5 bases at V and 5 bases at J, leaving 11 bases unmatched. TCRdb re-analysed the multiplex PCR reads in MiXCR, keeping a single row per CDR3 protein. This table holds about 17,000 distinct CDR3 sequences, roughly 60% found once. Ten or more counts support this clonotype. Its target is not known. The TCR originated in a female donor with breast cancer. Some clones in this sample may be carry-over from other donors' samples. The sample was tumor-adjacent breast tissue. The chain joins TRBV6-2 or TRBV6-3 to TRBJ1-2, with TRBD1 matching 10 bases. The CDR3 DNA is TGTGCCAGCAGTCATTACATCGGGACAGGGGTATATGGCTACACCTTC. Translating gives CASSHYIGTGVYGYTF.